Listed below are T cell receptor beta chains from one sample, sequenced in a study of spatial heterogeneity in lung cancer. TCRdb passed the 5' RACE reads through MiXCR, listing each CDR3 protein once. The sample carries about 13,000 distinct CDR3 sequences, less than 6.5% recorded once. Sequenced here: lung tumor tissue, sampled at surgery. The receptors were gathered from a female donor with early-stage non-small cell lung cancer. The CDR3 runs from the conserved cysteine through the conserved F or W. D genes are given only for firm matches. Clone sizes are given selectively: once, few, many, or a class where the clone is expanded.

cdr3_length	clone_size	j_call	d_call	v_call	cdr3_aa	cdr3_nt
15	many	TRBJ2-7	.	TRBV5-6	CASSSTRRSPYEQYF	TGTGCCAGCAGCTCGACTAGGAGAAGTCCCTACGAGCAGTACTTC
15	many	TRBJ2-7	TRBD1	TRBV7-9	CASSKTRDSTYEQYF	TGTGCCAGCAGCAAAACCCGGGACAGTACCTACGAGCAGTACTTC
14	many	TRBJ1-1	.	TRBV20-1	CSARDKGRGTEAFF	TGCAGTGCTAGAGATAAAGGGAGGGGTACTGAAGCTTTCTTT
15	many	TRBJ2-7	TRBD1	TRBV7-2	CASSSGSDRVYEQYF	TGTGCCAGCAGCTCCGGATCGGACAGGGTGTACGAGCAGTACTTC
15	many	TRBJ2-3	TRBD1	TRBV12-3/TRBV12-4	CASSLGTGGTDTQYF	TGTGCCAGCAGTTTGGGGACAGGGGGAACAGATACGCAGTATTTT
14	medium-sized	TRBJ1-1	.	TRBV5-8	CASSKFGGPTEAFF	TGTGCCAGCAGCAAGTTCGGAGGGCCCACTGAAGCTTTCTTT
14	many	TRBJ2-7	TRBD1	TRBV20-1	CSASQPEGQKLQYF	TGCAGTGCTAGCCAGCCAGAGGGACAGAAATTGCAGTACTTC
14	many	TRBJ2-5	.	TRBV10-3	CAISEYGAEETQYF	TGTGCCATCAGTGAATATGGGGCGGAAGAGACCCAGTACTTC
14	many	TRBJ2-1	.	TRBV20-1	CSAQSGDLYNEQFF	TGCAGTGCCCAGTCGGGGGACCTTTACAATGAGCAGTTCTTC
16	many	TRBJ2-2	TRBD2	TRBV12-3/TRBV12-4	CASREASGGPVRELFF	TGTGCCAGCAGGGAGGCTAGCGGGGGCCCCGTGAGGGAGCTGTTTTTT
15	many	TRBJ2-7	.	TRBV4-3	CASSQTVGGRIGQYF	TGCGCCAGCAGCCAAACGGTAGGGGGTCGGATAGGGCAGTACTTC
19	many	TRBJ2-2	TRBD1	TRBV5-1	CASSLARMTGGLSTGELFF	TGCGCCAGCAGCTTGGCCCGAATGACAGGGGGCTTGAGCACCGGGGAGCTGTTTTTT
12	many	TRBJ2-3	.	TRBV7-8	CASSLGRDTQYF	TGTGCCAGCAGCTTAGGCAGAGATACGCAGTATTTT
14	many	TRBJ2-5	.	TRBV5-1	CASSSSGSKETQYF	TGCGCCAGCAGCTCCTCGGGAAGCAAGGAGACCCAGTACTTC
16	many	TRBJ1-2	TRBD1	TRBV7-9	CASSLAGEGARNGYTF	TGTGCCAGCAGCTTAGCGGGTGAGGGGGCGCGGAATGGCTACACCTTC
15	many	TRBJ2-5	TRBD1	TRBV7-2	CASSLARTGKETQYF	TGTGCCAGCAGCTTAGCCCGGACAGGAAAAGAGACCCAGTACTTC
15	many	TRBJ2-3	TRBD2	TRBV18	CASSPIAGGTDTQYF	TGTGCCAGCTCACCAATAGCGGGGGGCACAGATACGCAGTATTTT
14	many	TRBJ2-7	.	TRBV20-1	CSAPIQGSSYEQYF	TGCAGTGCTCCGATACAGGGCTCATCTTACGAGCAGTACTTC
14	once	TRBJ2-3	TRBD2	TRBV20-1	CSARTSGGSDTQYF	TGCAGTGCTAGGACTAGCGGGGGCTCAGATACGCAGTATTTT
13	many	TRBJ2-7	.	TRBV7-2	CASSFTGNYEQYF	TGTGCCAGCAGCTTTACAGGAAACTACGAGCAGTACTTC
10	many	TRBJ2-3	.	TRBV29-1	CSVEMGTQYF	TGCAGCGTTGAGATGGGTACGCAGTATTTT
15	many	TRBJ2-7	.	TRBV5-4	CASSRDSYNSYEQYF	TGTGCCAGCAGCCGCGACAGCTATAACTCCTACGAGCAGTACTTC
15	many	TRBJ1-2	.	TRBV29-1	CSVGALRFRNYGYTF	TGCAGCGTTGGGGCCTTACGATTTCGAAACTATGGCTACACCTTC
13	many	TRBJ1-2	.	TRBV4-1	CASRSGTRYGYTF	TGCGCCAGCCGTTCCGGGACAAGATATGGCTACACCTTC
16	many	TRBJ1-6	TRBD1	TRBV12-3/TRBV12-4	CASSRIQGINNSPLHF	TGTGCCAGCAGTCGGATACAGGGGATCAATAATTCACCCCTCCACTTT
15	many	TRBJ2-1	.	TRBV28	CASSSPSLRGPRQFF	TGTGCCAGCAGTTCCCCATCCCTGCGGGGCCCTAGGCAGTTCTTC
16	many	TRBJ2-3	TRBD2	TRBV10-3	CAIRQEAGGYTDMQYF	TGTGCCATCAGGCAGGAAGCGGGGGGGTACACAGATATGCAGTATTTT
16	many	TRBJ2-5	.	TRBV3-1	CASSRHWADRQETQYF	TGTGCCAGCAGCCGCCACTGGGCGGACCGCCAAGAGACCCAGTACTTC
14	many	TRBJ1-3	.	TRBV7-9	CASSVGGVPNTIYF	TGTGCCAGCAGCGTTGGGGGAGTGCCCAACACCATATATTTT
16	many	TRBJ1-6	.	TRBV3-1	CASSFRRSSYNSPLHF	TGTGCCAGCAGTTTTCGCAGGAGCTCCTATAATTCACCCCTCCACTTT
14	medium-sized	TRBJ2-3	TRBD1	TRBV28	CATLETGSTDTQYF	TGTGCCACCCTAGAGACAGGGAGCACAGATACGCAGTATTTT
15	.	TRBJ1-2	TRBD1	TRBV10-3	CAISEGPGDRYGYTF	TGTGCCATCAGTGAAGGCCCAGGGGACAGGTATGGCTACACCTTC
13	many	TRBJ1-5	.	TRBV7-9	CASSFGQNQPQHF	TGTGCCAGCAGCTTTGGACAAAATCAGCCCCAGCATTTT
15	many	TRBJ1-3	.	TRBV12-3/TRBV12-4	CASRPDQGTGNTIYF	TGTGCCAGCAGACCTGATCAGGGCACTGGAAACACCATATATTTT
14	many	TRBJ2-3	.	TRBV6-5	CATGWRSSTDTQYF	TGTGCCACGGGGTGGCGGTCTAGCACAGATACGCAGTATTTT
15	many	TRBJ1-5	.	TRBV27	CASGKTEYSNQPQHF	TGTGCCAGTGGTAAGACAGAGTATAGCAATCAGCCCCAGCATTTT
14	many	TRBJ1-6	.	TRBV7-2	CASSPGTRASPLHF	TGTGCCAGCTCCCCCGGGACGAGGGCTTCACCCCTCCACTTT
15	few	TRBJ2-3	TRBD2	TRBV5-1	CASSLTSGERNTQYF	TGCGCCAGCAGCTTGACTAGCGGGGAAAGAAATACGCAGTATTTT
14	many	TRBJ2-7	TRBD2	TRBV2	CASRQGLAGYEQYF	TGTGCCAGCAGGCAGGGACTAGCGGGCTACGAGCAGTACTTC
14	many	TRBJ1-2	.	TRBV6-5	CASSYGRAEYGYTF	TGTGCCAGCAGTTACGGAAGGGCGGAGTATGGCTACACCTTC
15	many	TRBJ1-2	TRBD1	TRBV6-5	CASSYKGASTYGYTF	TGTGCCAGCAGTTATAAGGGGGCGTCCACCTATGGCTACACCTTC
13	many	TRBJ1-4	.	TRBV20-1	CSARNLWDEKLFF	TGCAGTGCTAGAAACTTGTGGGATGAAAAACTGTTTTTT
14	many	TRBJ1-2	.	TRBV6-5	CASRPLGRDYGYTF	TGTGCCAGCCGTCCACTAGGCAGGGACTATGGCTACACCTTC
15	medium-sized	TRBJ1-5	TRBD1	TRBV7-9	CASSRGLQGNQPQHF	TGTGCCAGCAGCCGGGGGCTACAGGGGAATCAGCCCCAGCATTTT
14	many	TRBJ1-1	.	TRBV3-1	CASSRVNKGAEAFF	TGTGCCAGCAGCAGGGTCAACAAAGGGGCTGAAGCTTTCTTT
14	medium-sized	TRBJ2-7	.	TRBV29-1	CSVRQGLGSYEQYF	TGCAGCGTTCGGCAGGGGCTGGGCTCCTACGAGCAGTACTTC
12	many	TRBJ2-1	.	TRBV28	CASTKRNNEQFF	TGTGCCAGCACCAAGCGTAACAATGAGCAGTTCTTC
17	many	TRBJ1-5	.	TRBV28	CASSLGLGSFSNQPQHF	TGTGCCAGCAGTTTAGGATTGGGGTCTTTCTCCAATCAGCCCCAGCATTTT